This TCR beta chain was captured in a study of T cell responses to AZD1222 COVID-19 vaccine. Broader study findings: The donor cohort was predominantly white British with a female majority, and clonal diversity may have been underestimated.

As to this clone: Antigen specificity is unknown.

The V gene's germline CDR1 is KGHSH and CDR2 LQKENI. The CDR3 spans 15 residues. With V trimmed by 6 bases and J by 7 bases, 8 bases remained unmatched. Method: immunoSEQ multiplex PCR; TCRdb's copy keeps in-frame clones and lacks some. This repertoire shows about 100,000 clones, 80% to 95% found once; its top ten account for under 2%. Sequenced here: peripheral blood, sampled on day 0 of AZD1222 vaccination. The gene calls are TRBV18 and TRBJ2-1; 11 bases are shared with TRBD2. The receptor comes from an adult in good health. The CDR3 nucleotides read TGTGCCAGCTCTACACTAGCGGGAGTTGGGAATGAGCAGTTCTTC. It translates to CASSTLAGVGNEQFF.